This T cell receptor (beta chain) came from a study of T cells after yellow fever vaccination. By 5'RACE template switching, TCR cDNA was produced, with a universal primer site and UMIs added in the process. TCRdb passed the 5' RACE reads through MiXCR, listing each CDR3 protein once. The sample includes about 430,000 distinct CDR3 sequences, 15% to 20% of them seen just once. Trimming pared 0 bases from V and 2 bases from J, leaving 9 bases between. Germline V gene data show CDR1 as SQVTM and CDR2 as ANQGSEA. The CDR3 loop spans 14 amino acids. The gene calls are TRBV29-1 and TRBJ2-3, with D unclear. The TCR comes from a man between 18 and 29 years old who received the YFV17D yellow fever vaccine. Sequencing was performed on PBMCs, taken before the yellow fever booster vaccination. The CDR3 region has the DNA TGCAGCGTTGAAGAAAAGGATCACACAGATACGCAGTATTTT. This translates into CSVEEKDHTDTQYF.